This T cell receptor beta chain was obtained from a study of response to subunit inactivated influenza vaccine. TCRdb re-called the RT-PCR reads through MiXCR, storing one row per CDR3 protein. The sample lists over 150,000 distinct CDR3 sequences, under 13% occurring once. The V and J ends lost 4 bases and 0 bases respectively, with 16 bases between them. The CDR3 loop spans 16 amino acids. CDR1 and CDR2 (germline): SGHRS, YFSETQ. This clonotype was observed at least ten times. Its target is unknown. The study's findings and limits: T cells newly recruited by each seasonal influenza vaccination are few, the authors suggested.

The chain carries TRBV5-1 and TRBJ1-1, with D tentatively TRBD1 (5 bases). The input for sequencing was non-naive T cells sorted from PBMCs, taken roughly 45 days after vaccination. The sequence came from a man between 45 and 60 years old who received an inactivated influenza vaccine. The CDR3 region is CASSLKMTEMNTEAFF. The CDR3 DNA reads TGCGCCAGCAGCCTGAAAATGACAGAAATGAACACTGAAGCTTTCTTT. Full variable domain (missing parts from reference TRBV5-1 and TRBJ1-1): KAGVTQTPRYLIKTRGQQVTLSCSPISGHRSVSWYQQTPGQGLQFLFEYFSETQRNKGNFPGRFSGRQFSNSRSEMNVSTLELGDSALYLCASSLKMTEMNTEAFFGQGTRLTVV.